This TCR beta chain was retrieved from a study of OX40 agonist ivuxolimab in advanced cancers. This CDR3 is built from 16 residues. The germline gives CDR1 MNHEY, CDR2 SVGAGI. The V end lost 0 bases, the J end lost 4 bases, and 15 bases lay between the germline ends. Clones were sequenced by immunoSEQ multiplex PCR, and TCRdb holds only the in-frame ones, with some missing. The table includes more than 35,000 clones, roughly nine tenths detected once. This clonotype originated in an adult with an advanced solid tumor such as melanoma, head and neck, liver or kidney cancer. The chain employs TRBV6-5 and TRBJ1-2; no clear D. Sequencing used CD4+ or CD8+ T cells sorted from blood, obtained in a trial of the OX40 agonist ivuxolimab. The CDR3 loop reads CASSYSALQPPYGYTF. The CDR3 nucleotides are TGTGCCAGCAGTTACTCGGCGTTACAGCCGCCCTATGGCTACACCTTC.